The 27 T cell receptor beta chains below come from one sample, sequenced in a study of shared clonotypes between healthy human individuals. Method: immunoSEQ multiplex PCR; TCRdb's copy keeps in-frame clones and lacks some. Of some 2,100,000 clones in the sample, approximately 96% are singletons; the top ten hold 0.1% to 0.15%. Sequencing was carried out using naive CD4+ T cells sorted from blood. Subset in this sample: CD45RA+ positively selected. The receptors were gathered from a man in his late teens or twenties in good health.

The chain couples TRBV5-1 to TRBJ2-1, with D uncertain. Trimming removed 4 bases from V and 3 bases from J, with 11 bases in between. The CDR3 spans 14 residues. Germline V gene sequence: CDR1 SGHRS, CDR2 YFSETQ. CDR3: CASSPPDYYNEQFF. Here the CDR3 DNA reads TGCGCCAGCAGCCCGCCGGATTACTACAATGAGCAGTTCTTC.

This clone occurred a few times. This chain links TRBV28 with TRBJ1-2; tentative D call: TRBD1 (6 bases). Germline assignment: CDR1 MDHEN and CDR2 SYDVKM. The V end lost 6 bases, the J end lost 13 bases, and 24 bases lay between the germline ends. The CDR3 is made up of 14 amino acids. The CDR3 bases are TGTGCCAGCAGATACAGCCCCGGGACACTCCCCGGCACCTTC. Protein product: CASRYSPGTLPGTF.

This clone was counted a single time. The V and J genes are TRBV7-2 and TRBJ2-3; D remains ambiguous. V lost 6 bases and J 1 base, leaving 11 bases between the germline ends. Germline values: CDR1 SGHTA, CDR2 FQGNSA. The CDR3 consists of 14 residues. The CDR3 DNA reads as TGTGCCAGCAGACCCGCGAGCGGCACAGATACGCAGTATTTT. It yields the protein CASRPASGTDTQYF.

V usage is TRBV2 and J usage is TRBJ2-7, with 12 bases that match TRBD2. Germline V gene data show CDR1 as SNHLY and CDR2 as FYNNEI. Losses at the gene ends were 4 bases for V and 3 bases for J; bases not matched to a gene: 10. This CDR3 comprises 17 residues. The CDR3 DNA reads TGTGCCAGCAGTGTACGGCTAGCGGGAGGGAACTTCTACGAGCAGTACTTC. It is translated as CASSVRLAGGNFYEQYF. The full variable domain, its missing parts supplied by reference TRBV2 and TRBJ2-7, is EPEVTQTPSHQVTQMGQEVILRCVPISNHLYFYWYRQILGQKVEFLVSFYNNEISEKSEIFDDQFSVERPDGSNFTLKIRSTKLEDSAMYFCASSVRLAGGNFYEQYFGPGTRLTVT.

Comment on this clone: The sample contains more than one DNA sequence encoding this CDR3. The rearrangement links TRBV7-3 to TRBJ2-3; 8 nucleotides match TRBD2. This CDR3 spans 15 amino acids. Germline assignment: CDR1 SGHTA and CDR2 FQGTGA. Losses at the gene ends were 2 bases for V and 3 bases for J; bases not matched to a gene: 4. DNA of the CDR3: TGTGCCAGCAGCTTAGGGCTAGCGGGTACAGATACGCAGTATTTT. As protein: CASSLGLAGTDTQYF.

CDR3 loop: CASSIATSGSHEQYF. DNA for the CDR3: TGTGCCAGTAGTATAGCGACTAGCGGGAGCCACGAGCAGTACTTC. The chain joins TRBV19 to TRBJ2-7; TRBD2 matches 12 bases. The CDR3 sequence is 15 residues long. From germline, CDR1 is LNHDA and CDR2 SQIVND (reference sequence). V trimming: 1 base; J trimming: 5 bases; junction bases outside the gene matches: 3.

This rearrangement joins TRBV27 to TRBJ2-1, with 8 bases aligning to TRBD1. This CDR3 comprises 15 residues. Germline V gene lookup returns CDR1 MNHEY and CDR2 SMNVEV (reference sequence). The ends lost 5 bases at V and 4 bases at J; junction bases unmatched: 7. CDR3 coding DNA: TGTGCCAGCAGTATAGACAGGGGTAATTACAATGAGCAGTTCTTC. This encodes CASSIDRGNYNEQFF.

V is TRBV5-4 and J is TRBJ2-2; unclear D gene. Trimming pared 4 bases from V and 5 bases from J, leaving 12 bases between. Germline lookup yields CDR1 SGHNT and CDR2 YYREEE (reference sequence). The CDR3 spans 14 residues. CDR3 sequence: CASSRGQETGELFF. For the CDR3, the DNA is TGTGCCAGCAGCCGAGGTCAGGAAACCGGGGAGCTGTTTTTT.

CDR3 nucleotide sequence: TGTGCCAGCAGCCATACGAGGGGATATGGCTACACCTTC. Its protein is CASSHTRGYGYTF. This chain joins TRBV7-3 and TRBJ1-2; tentative D call: TRBD1 (5 bases). V lost 5 bases and J lost 5, with 12 bases in between. This CDR3 is built from 13 residues. The germline CDR1 and CDR2 sequences are SGHTA and FQGTGA. The full variable domain, in which reference TRBV7-3 and TRBJ1-2 provide the parts outside the CDR3, is GAGVSQTPSNKVTEKGKYVELRCDPISGHTALYWYRQSLGQGPEFLIYFQGTGAADDSGLPNDRFFAVRPEGSVSTLKIQRTERGDSAVYLCASSHTRGYGYTFGSGTRLTVV.

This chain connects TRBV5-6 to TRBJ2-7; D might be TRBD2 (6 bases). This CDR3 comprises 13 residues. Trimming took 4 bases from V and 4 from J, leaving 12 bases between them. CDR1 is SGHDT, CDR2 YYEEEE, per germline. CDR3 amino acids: CASSTGLDYEQYF. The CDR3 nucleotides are TGTGCCAGCAGCACGGGACTTGATTACGAGCAGTACTTC. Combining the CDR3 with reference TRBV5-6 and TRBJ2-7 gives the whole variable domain DAGVTQSPTHLIKTRGQQVTLRCSPKSGHDTVSWYQQALGQGPQFIFQYYEEEERQRGNFPDRFSGHQFPNYSSELNVNALLLGDSALYLCASSTGLDYEQYFGPGTRLTVT.

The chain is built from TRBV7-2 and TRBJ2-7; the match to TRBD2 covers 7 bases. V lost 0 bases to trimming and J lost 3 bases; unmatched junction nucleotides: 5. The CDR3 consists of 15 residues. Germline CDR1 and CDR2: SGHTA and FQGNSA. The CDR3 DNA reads TGTGCCAGCAGCTTAGCGGGAGGGCCTCACTACGAGCAGTACTTC. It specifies CASSLAGGPHYEQYF.

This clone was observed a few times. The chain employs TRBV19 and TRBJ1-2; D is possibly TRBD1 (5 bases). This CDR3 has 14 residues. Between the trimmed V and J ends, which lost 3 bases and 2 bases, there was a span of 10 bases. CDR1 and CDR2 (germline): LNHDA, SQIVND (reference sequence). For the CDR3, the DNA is TGTGCCAGTAGTATTGCAGGACACAACTATGGCTACACCTTC. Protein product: CASSIAGHNYGYTF.

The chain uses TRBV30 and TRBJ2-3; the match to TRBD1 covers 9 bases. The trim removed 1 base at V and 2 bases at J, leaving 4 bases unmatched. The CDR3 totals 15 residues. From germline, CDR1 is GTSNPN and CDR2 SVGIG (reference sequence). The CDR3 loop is CAWSARQGVTDTQYF. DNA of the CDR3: TGTGCCTGGAGTGCCAGACAGGGGGTCACAGATACGCAGTATTTT.

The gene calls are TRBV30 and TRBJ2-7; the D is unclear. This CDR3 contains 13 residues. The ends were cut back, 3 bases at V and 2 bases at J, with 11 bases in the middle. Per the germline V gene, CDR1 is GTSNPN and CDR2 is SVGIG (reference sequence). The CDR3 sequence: CAWRGQATYEQYF. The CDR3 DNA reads TGTGCCTGGAGGGGTCAGGCAACCTACGAGCAGTACTTC.

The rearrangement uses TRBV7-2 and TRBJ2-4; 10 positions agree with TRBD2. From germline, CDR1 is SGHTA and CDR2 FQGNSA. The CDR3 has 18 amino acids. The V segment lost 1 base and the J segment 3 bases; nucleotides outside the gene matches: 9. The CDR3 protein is CASSLVRLAGEDKNIQYF. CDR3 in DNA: TGTGCCAGCAGCTTAGTTAGACTAGCGGGCGAGGACAAAAACATTCAGTACTTC.

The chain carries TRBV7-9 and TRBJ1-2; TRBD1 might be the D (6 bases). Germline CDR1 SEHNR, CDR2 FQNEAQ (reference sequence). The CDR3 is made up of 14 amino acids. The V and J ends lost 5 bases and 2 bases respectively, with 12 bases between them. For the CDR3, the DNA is TGTGCCAGCAGCCCCAGAGACAGGAACTATGGCTACACCTTC. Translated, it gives CASSPRDRNYGYTF.

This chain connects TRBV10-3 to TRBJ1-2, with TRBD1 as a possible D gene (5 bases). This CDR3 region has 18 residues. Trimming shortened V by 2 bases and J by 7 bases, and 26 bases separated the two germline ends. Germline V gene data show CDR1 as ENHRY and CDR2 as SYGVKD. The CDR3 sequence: CAISEGTGPSDSNRGYTF. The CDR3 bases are TGTGCCATCAGTGAGGGCACAGGTCCCTCGGATTCAAACCGTGGCTACACCTTC.

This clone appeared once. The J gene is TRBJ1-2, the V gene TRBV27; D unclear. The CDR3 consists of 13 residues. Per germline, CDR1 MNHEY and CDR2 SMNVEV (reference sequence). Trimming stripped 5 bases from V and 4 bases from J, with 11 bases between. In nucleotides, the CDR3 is TGTGCCAGCAGTCCTCACACCCTCTATGGCTACACCTTC. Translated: CASSPHTLYGYTF.

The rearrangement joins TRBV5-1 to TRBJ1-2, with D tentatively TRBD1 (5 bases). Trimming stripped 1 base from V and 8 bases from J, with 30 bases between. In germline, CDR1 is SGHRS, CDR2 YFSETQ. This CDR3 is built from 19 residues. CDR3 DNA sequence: TGCGCCAGCAGCTTGAATGGGCTCCCGGCCCAGGGTCCCTCGCGAGGCTACACCTTC. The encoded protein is CASSLNGLPAQGPSRGYTF.

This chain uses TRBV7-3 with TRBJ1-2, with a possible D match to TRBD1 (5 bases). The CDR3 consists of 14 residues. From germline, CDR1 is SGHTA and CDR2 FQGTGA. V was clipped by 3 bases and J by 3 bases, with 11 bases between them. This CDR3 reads CASSFDGADYGYTF. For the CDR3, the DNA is TGTGCCAGCAGCTTCGACGGGGCGGACTATGGCTACACCTTC.

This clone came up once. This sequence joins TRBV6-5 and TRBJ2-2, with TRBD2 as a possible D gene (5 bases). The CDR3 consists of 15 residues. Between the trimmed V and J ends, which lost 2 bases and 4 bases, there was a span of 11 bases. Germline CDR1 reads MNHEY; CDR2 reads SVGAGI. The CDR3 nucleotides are TGTGCCAGCAGTTACCTCTTCAGCGGCACCGGGGAGCTGTTTTTT. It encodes CASSYLFSGTGELFF.

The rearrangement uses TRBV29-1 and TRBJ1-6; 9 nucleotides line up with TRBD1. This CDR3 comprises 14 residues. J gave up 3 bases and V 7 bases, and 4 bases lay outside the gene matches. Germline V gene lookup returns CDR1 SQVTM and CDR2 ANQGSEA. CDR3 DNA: TGCAGCGCAAGGACAGGGGACTATAATTCACCCCTCCACTTT. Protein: CSARTGDYNSPLHF. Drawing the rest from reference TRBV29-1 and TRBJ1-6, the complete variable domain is SAVISQKPSRDICQRGTSLTIQCQVDSQVTMMFWYRQQPGQSLTLIATANQGSEATYESGFVIDKFPISRPNLTFSTLTVSNMSPEDSSIYLCSARTGDYNSPLHFGNGTRLTVT.

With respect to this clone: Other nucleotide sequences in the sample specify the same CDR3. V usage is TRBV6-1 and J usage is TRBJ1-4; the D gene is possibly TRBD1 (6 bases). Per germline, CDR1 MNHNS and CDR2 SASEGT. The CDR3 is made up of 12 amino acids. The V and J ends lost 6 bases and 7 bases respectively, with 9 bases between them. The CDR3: CASRGGSEKLFF. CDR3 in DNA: TGTGCCAGCAGAGGGGGTAGTGAAAAACTGTTTTTT.

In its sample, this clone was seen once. CDR3 sequence (DNA): TGTGCCAGCGGGGAGGGTCCTCTCACAGATACGCAGTATTTT. Its protein product is CASGEGPLTDTQYF. The chain combines TRBV6-6 with TRBJ2-3; TRBD2 matches at 7 bases. The junction had 7 bases not matched to a gene; V was cut back by 8 bases and J by 2 bases. CDR1 and CDR2 from the germline V gene are MNHNY and SVGAGI (reference sequence). This CDR3 contains 14 residues.

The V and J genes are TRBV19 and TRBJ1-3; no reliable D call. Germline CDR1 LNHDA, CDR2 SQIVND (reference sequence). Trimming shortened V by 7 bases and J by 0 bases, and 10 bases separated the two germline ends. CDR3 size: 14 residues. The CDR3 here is CASKHLSSGNTIYF. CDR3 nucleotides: TGTGCCAGTAAACACCTTTCCTCTGGAAACACCATATATTTT.

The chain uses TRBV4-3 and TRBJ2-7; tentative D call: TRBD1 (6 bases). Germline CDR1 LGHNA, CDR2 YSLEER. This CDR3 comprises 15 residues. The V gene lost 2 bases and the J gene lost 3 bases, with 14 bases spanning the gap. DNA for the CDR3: TGCGCCAGCAGCCAATCGGACAGCTTAATCTACGAGCAGTACTTC. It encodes CASSQSDSLIYEQYF.

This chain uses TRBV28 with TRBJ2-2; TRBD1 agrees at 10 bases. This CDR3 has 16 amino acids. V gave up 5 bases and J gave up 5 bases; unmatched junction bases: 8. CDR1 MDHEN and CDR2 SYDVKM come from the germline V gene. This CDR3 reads CASSEVTGGATGELFF. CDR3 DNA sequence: TGTGCCAGCAGTGAAGTGACAGGGGGCGCTACCGGGGAGCTGTTTTTT. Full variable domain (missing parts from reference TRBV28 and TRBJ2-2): DVKVTQSSRYLVKRTGEKVFLECVQDMDHENMFWYRQDPGLGLRLIYFSYDVKMKEKGDIPEGYSVSREKKERFSLILESASTNQTSMYLCASSEVTGGATGELFFGEGSRLTVL.